Listed below are T cell receptor beta chains from one sample, sequenced in a study of blood T cell repertoires in COVID-19. Profiled with immunoSEQ multiplex PCR; TCRdb holds only in-frame clones, not every one. The sample records tens of thousands of clones, about 87% being singletons. Sequencing was performed on peripheral blood. Receptors were obtained from a man aged 50 or older with active COVID-19. Both conserved end residues are part of each CDR3. D genes are given only for firm matches. For some rows the clone size is stated as once, few or many, or as a class when expanded; others skip it.

size	D	J	V	CDR3	DNA
-	-	TRBJ1-4	TRBV7-9	CASSPMGRDNEKLFF	TGTGCCAGCAGCCCCATGGGGCGCGATAATGAAAAACTGTTTTTT
-	-	TRBJ2-5	TRBV6-5	CASSYSSGGGETQYF	TGTGCCAGCAGTTACTCTTCAGGCGGAGGAGAGACCCAGTACTTC
-	-	TRBJ2-7	TRBV12-3/TRBV12-4	CASGRGYEQYF	TGTGCCAGCGGCAGGGGCTACGAGCAGTACTTC
-	-	TRBJ2-7	TRBV9	CASSVSAGEQYF	TGTGCCAGCAGCGTCTCAGCGGGTGAGCAGTACTTC
-	-	TRBJ2-5	TRBV7-9	CASSLQGTQYF	TGTGCCAGCAGCTTACAGGGGACCCAGTACTTC
-	TRBD2	TRBJ2-1	TRBV19	CASSIASLAGGREQFF	TGTGCCAGTAGTATAGCCAGCCTAGCGGGAGGGCGTGAGCAGTTCTTC
-	TRBD1	TRBJ1-1	TRBV4-2	CASSQDRQGVAFF	TGTGCCAGCAGCCAAGATAGGCAGGGGGTAGCTTTCTTT
-	-	TRBJ2-1	TRBV29-1	CSVQGNEQFF	TGCAGCGTGCAGGGCAATGAGCAGTTCTTC
once	TRBD2	TRBJ2-3	TRBV6-4	CASSAFATSGPTDTQYF	TGTGCCAGCAGTGCCTTCGCGACTAGCGGACCTACAGATACGCAGTATTTT
-	-	TRBJ1-1	TRBV7-6	CASSRGGAADTEAFF	TGTGCCAGCAGCCGAGGGGGGGCGGCAGACACTGAAGCTTTCTTT
-	TRBD2	TRBJ2-3	TRBV4-2	CASSQNYAGGSTDTQYF	TGTGCCAGCAGCCAAAACTATGCGGGGGGGAGCACAGATACGCAGTATTTT
-	TRBD1	TRBJ1-2	TRBV24-1	CATSDPGTGEYGYTF	TGTGCCACCAGTGATCCCGGGACAGGGGAATATGGCTACACCTTC
-	-	TRBJ1-4	TRBV6-1	CASSDWPTNEKLFF	TGTGCCAGCAGTGATTGGCCAACTAATGAAAAACTGTTTTTT
-	-	TRBJ2-1	TRBV19	CASSPGSSLYNEQFF	TGTGCCAGTAGTCCAGGATCCTCTCTCTACAATGAGCAGTTCTTC
few	TRBD2	TRBJ2-5	TRBV4-1	CASSQAYASGRAETQYF	TGCGCCAGCAGCCAAGCTTATGCTAGCGGGAGGGCTGAGACCCAGTACTTC
-	-	TRBJ1-5	TRBV24-1	CATSGYGQFNQPQHF	TGTGCCACCAGTGGCTACGGACAGTTCAATCAGCCCCAGCATTTT
-	-	TRBJ1-2	TRBV28	CASSFVAPSGYGYTF	TGTGCCAGCAGTTTCGTCGCTCCATCGGGCTATGGCTACACCTTC
-	-	TRBJ2-2	TRBV5-8	CASSLGHANTGELFF	TGTGCCAGCAGCTTGGGACACGCGAACACCGGGGAGCTGTTTTTT
-	-	TRBJ2-5	TRBV29-1	CSVEGSGQETQYF	TGCAGCGTTGAAGGTAGCGGCCAAGAGACCCAGTACTTC
medium-sized	-	TRBJ1-1	TRBV24-1	CATSDTRTGNTEAFF	TGTGCCACCAGTGATACTCGGACTGGGAACACTGAAGCTTTCTTT
-	-	TRBJ1-1	TRBV6-5	CASSTGQPFPEAFF	TGTGCCAGCAGTACTGGACAACCTTTCCCTGAAGCTTTCTTT
-	TRBD1	TRBJ2-7	TRBV11-1	CASSGPGTGPSYEQYF	TGTGCCAGCAGCGGCCCCGGGACAGGGCCTTCCTACGAGCAGTACTTC
-	-	TRBJ1-4	TRBV15	CATTQGVATNEKLFF	TGTGCCACGACGCAAGGGGTAGCAACTAATGAAAAACTGTTTTTT
-	TRBD1	TRBJ2-5	TRBV6-6	CASSPNRGQMGTQYF	TGTGCCAGCAGTCCCAACAGGGGGCAAATGGGGACCCAGTACTTC
-	-	TRBJ2-5	TRBV27	CASSFGSRQETQYF	TGTGCCAGCAGTTTCGGGTCCCGTCAAGAGACCCAGTACTTC
once	-	TRBJ1-1	TRBV5-1	CASTKDSTNTEAFF	TGCGCCAGCACCAAAGACAGTACCAACACTGAAGCTTTCTTT
-	-	TRBJ1-5	TRBV30	CAWSEHNNQPQHF	TGTGCCTGGAGTGAGCATAACAATCAGCCCCAGCATTTT
-	-	TRBJ1-5	TRBV7-2	CASSDPRDSNQPQHF	TGTGCCAGCAGCGATCCGCGGGATAGCAATCAGCCCCAGCATTTT
-	-	TRBJ1-6	TRBV2	CASSELTFLGGKNSPLHF	TGTGCCAGCAGTGAACTTACCTTTTTAGGGGGAAAAAATTCACCCCTCCACTTT
-	-	TRBJ1-2	TRBV7-2	CASSLAAGWEDGYTF	TGTGCCAGCAGCTTAGCGGCGGGATGGGAAGATGGCTACACCTTC
-	-	TRBJ2-2	TRBV7-6	CASIGEGGELFF	TGTGCCAGCATAGGGGAAGGCGGGGAGCTGTTTTTT
-	-	TRBJ2-5	TRBV12-3/TRBV12-4	CASSRPQGTQYF	TGTGCCAGCAGCCGCCCCCAGGGGACCCAGTACTTC
-	-	TRBJ1-4	TRBV14	CASSQNDILGEKLFF	TGTGCCAGCAGCCAAAACGACATCCTTGGGGAAAAACTGTTTTTT
-	-	TRBJ1-2	TRBV10-3	CAISEGEGYGYTF	TGTGCCATCAGTGAAGGAGAAGGCTATGGCTACACCTTC
-	-	TRBJ2-1	TRBV18	CASSRSEDNEQFF	TGTGCCAGCTCACGATCGGAGGACAATGAGCAGTTCTTC
once	TRBD1	TRBJ2-2	TRBV3-1/TRBV3-2	CASSPRDRGTGELFF	TGTGCCAGCAGCCCCCGGGACAGGGGAACCGGGGAGCTGTTTTTT
-	TRBD1	TRBJ2-2	TRBV29-1	CSVQGQGTTGELFF	TGCAGCGTTCAGGGACAGGGGACCACCGGGGAGCTGTTTTTT
-	TRBD2	TRBJ2-7	TRBV18	CASSPGTSGGEAYEQYF	TGTGCCAGCTCACCCGGGACTAGCGGGGGGGAAGCCTACGAGCAGTACTTC
few	TRBD1	TRBJ1-2	TRBV7-9	CASSLFEGQGSGYTF	TGTGCCAGCAGCCTATTTGAAGGACAGGGAAGTGGCTACACCTTC
-	TRBD1	TRBJ1-6	TRBV7-6	CASSLALVRGDSPLHF	TGTGCCAGCAGCTTAGCGTTGGTCAGGGGGGATTCACCCCTCCACTTT
-	-	TRBJ2-1	TRBV5-5	CASSPTPGHPYNEQFF	TGTGCCAGCAGCCCTACGCCTGGACACCCGTACAATGAGCAGTTCTTC
-	TRBD2	TRBJ2-7	TRBV3-1/TRBV3-2	CASSQEAPPLAGRFREQYF	TGTGCCAGCAGCCAAGAAGCTCCACCTCTAGCGGGACGATTTCGGGAGCAGTACTTC